Following are 21 T cell receptor beta chains from one sample sequenced in a study of cytomegalovirus exposure and HLA in healthy donors. Researchers ran the PCR with 60 Vbeta and 13 Jbeta primers. Produced via immunoSEQ multiplex PCR; TCRdb's table is partial and in-frame only. The table includes around 53,000 clones, about 84% detected once. Material for sequencing was PBMCs. The receptors were gathered from a man aged 30 to 39 in good health and CMV-seronegative.

The chain recombines TRBV2 with TRBJ1-2; D unresolved. CDR1 is SNHLY and CDR2 is FYNNEI in the germline V gene. The CDR3 contains 12 residues. V was trimmed by 2 bases and J by 5 bases, leaving 6 bases between them. This CDR3 reads CASSERRYGYTF. CDR3 nucleotides: TGTGCCAGCAGTGAAAGGAGATATGGCTACACCTTC.

CDR3 residues: CAISDPGTFISGYTF. CDR3 DNA: TGTGCCATCAGTGACCCCGGGACATTTATCTCTGGCTACACCTTC. The V call is TRBV10-3, the J call TRBJ1-2; perhaps TRBD1 as D (6 bases). The CDR3 is made up of 15 amino acids. Germline V lookup: CDR1 ENHRY, CDR2 SYGVKD. Trimming stripped 3 bases from V and 7 bases from J, with 18 bases between.

The rearrangement links TRBV11-3 to TRBJ1-1; 7 bases are a match to TRBD1. The CDR3 consists of 18 residues. V gave up 1 base and J gave up 6 bases; unmatched junction bases: 17. Germline CDR1 and CDR2: SGHNT and YENEEA. The CDR3 is CASSLGDRLRGQVAEAFF. The CDR3 DNA reads TGTGCCAGCAGCTTAGGGGACCGGCTGAGGGGGCAGGTCGCTGAAGCTTTCTTT.

The chain has TRBV14 and TRBJ2-1; TRBD2 matches at 9 bases. CDR3 size: 18 residues. CDR1 SGHDN and CDR2 FVKESK come from the germline V gene. V shed 1 base and J 0 bases; nucleotides not matched to a gene: 7. In DNA form, the CDR3 reads TGTGCCAGCAGCCAAGCCCTTCTAGCGGGGCCCTCCTACAATGAGCAGTTCTTC. Its translation is CASSQALLAGPSYNEQFF.

The chain recombines TRBV6-6 with TRBJ1-1, with 7 positions matching TRBD1. Germline V gene lookup returns CDR1 MNHNY and CDR2 SVGAGI (reference sequence). V dropped 6 bases and J dropped 1; count of bases not matched to a gene: 5. CDR3 length: 14 amino acids. This CDR3 reads CASRPQGTNTEAFF. CDR3 DNA: TGTGCCAGCAGACCACAGGGGACGAACACTGAAGCTTTCTTT.

This clone appeared a single time. V is TRBV11-2 and J is TRBJ2-5, with no clear D. The CDR3 sequence is 15 residues long. The germline gives CDR1 SGHAT, CDR2 FQNNGV. The V and J ends lost 5 bases and 4 bases respectively, with 17 bases between them. CDR3 region: CASSPWHDTIETQYF. The CDR3 DNA follows: TGTGCCAGCAGCCCATGGCATGATACCATAGAGACCCAGTACTTC.

The V gene is TRBV5-1, the J gene TRBJ1-2, with D perhaps matching TRBD1 (5 bases). This CDR3 spans 14 amino acids. V gave up 2 bases and J gave up 3 bases, with 11 bases separating them. CDR1 is SGHRS and CDR2 is YFSETQ in the germline V gene. The CDR3, as DNA: TGCGCCAGCAGCTTTGGGGGGTCCGACTATGGCTACACCTTC. It codes for CASSFGGSDYGYTF.

This clone has more than one count but fewer than ten. The chain combines TRBV6-6 with TRBJ1-5; D is uncertain. CDR1 is MNHNY, CDR2 SVGAGI, per germline (reference sequence). V was trimmed by 0 bases and J by 5 bases, leaving 5 bases between them. CDR3 size: 13 residues. The CDR3 reads CASSYSSDQPQHF. CDR3 DNA: TGTGCCAGCAGTTACTCGTCCGATCAGCCCCAGCATTTT.

V and J are TRBV6-1 and TRBJ2-7; D not certain. CDR3 size: 11 residues. Germline V gene data show CDR1 as MNHNS and CDR2 as SASEGT. Trimming took 8 bases from V and 6 from J, leaving 11 bases between them. The CDR3 reads CASLSELEQYF. In nucleotides, the CDR3 is TGTGCCAGCCTGAGCGAACTCGAGCAGTACTTC.

The rearrangement uses TRBV6-1 and TRBJ2-7; 7 bases align to TRBD2. The CDR3 contains 15 residues. The germline gives CDR1 MNHNS, CDR2 SASEGT. Trimming at V came to 2 bases and at J to 2 bases, leaving 6 bases not matched to a gene. The CDR3 bases are TGTGCCAGCAGTGAAACCGGGACTACCGCCTACGAGCAGTACTTC. Amino acids: CASSETGTTAYEQYF.

The chain couples TRBV5-6 to TRBJ2-7; 7 bases map to TRBD1. From germline, CDR1 is SGHDT and CDR2 YYEEEE. V lost 2 bases to trimming and J lost 2 bases; unmatched junction nucleotides: 4. This CDR3 has 14 residues. CDR3 coding DNA: TGTGCCAGCAGCTTTCAGCAGGGGGCCTACGAGCAGTACTTC. Translated: CASSFQQGAYEQYF.

CDR3 sequence (DNA): TGTGCCAGCAGTTACGGTCAGACTTACGAGCAGTACTTC. Residues: CASSYGQTYEQYF. The J gene is TRBJ2-7, the V gene TRBV6-5, with D unclear. The length of the CDR3 is 13 residues. Trimming stripped 2 bases from V and 4 bases from J, with 9 bases between. In germline, CDR1 is MNHEY, CDR2 SVGAGI.

The chain couples TRBV28 to TRBJ1-1; 11 bases are shared with TRBD1. CDR3 length equals 14 residues. With V trimmed by 5 bases and J by 7 bases, 6 bases remained unmatched. Germline-derived CDR1 and CDR2 are MDHEN and SYDVKM. CDR3 nucleotide sequence: TGTGCCAGCAGTAGTTCCGGGACAGGGGGTGAAGCTTTCTTT. This codes for CASSSSGTGGEAFF.

The V call is TRBV7-2, the J call TRBJ1-4; D call uncertain. This CDR3 has 15 amino acids. Trimming stripped 5 bases from V and 8 bases from J, with 18 bases between. Germline CDR1 SGHTA, CDR2 FQGNSA. The CDR3 is CASSLSPNKREKLFF. The DNA for the CDR3 is TGTGCCAGCAGCCTATCGCCTAATAAACGGGAAAAACTGTTTTTT.

This clone has a single count. The chain combines TRBV18 with TRBJ1-1; weak D call: TRBD1 (5 bases). Germline CDR1 is KGHSH and CDR2 is LQKENI. V was clipped by 3 bases and J by 6 bases, with 17 bases between them. There are 15 residues in the CDR3. The CDR3 sequence: CASSPQRGGGAEAFF. The CDR3 DNA sequence: TGTGCCAGCTCACCTCAACGGGGGGGAGGCGCTGAAGCTTTCTTT.

The chain carries TRBV7-2 and TRBJ1-4; D is perhaps TRBD1 (6 bases). V lost 2 bases and J lost 7, with 8 bases in between. From germline, CDR1 is SGHTA and CDR2 FQGNSA. The CDR3 sequence is 13 residues long. The CDR3 reads CASSLQGIEKLFF. Written as DNA, the CDR3 is TGTGCCAGCAGCTTACAGGGGATTGAAAAACTGTTTTTT.

This clone was observed a single time. The CDR3 sequence is CASSSGPEDTQYF. The CDR3 coding sequence is TGTGCCAGCAGCTCTGGGCCAGAAGATACGCAGTATTTT. The genes are TRBV7-2 and TRBJ2-3; unclear D gene. The CDR3 covers 13 residues. Trimming left V 4 bases short and J 5 bases short, with 10 bases between. From germline, CDR1 is SGHTA and CDR2 FQGNSA. Using reference TRBV7-2 and TRBJ2-3 for the parts outside the CDR3, the full variable domain is GAGVSQSPSNKVTEKGKDVELRCDPISGHTALYWYRQSLGQGLEFLIYFQGNSAPDKSGLPSDRFSAERTGGSVSTLTIQRTQQEDSAVYLCASSSGPEDTQYFGPGTRLTVL.

The chain is built from TRBV27 and TRBJ1-1; 7 nucleotides match TRBD1. The J segment lost 6 bases and the V segment lost 7 bases, leaving 11 bases of the junction unmatched. Germline V gene lookup returns CDR1 MNHEY and CDR2 SMNVEV (reference sequence). The CDR3 length is 14 residues. CDR3 residues: CASNGLTGRAEAFF. DNA for the CDR3: TGTGCCAGCAACGGATTGACAGGGCGGGCTGAAGCTTTCTTT.

The CDR3 DNA is TGCGCCAGCAGCCAAGACTCGAGCTCCTACAATGAGCAGTTCTTC. It is translated as CASSQDSSSYNEQFF. V usage is TRBV4-1 and J usage is TRBJ2-1; D is unresolved. This CDR3 region has 15 residues. CDR1 and CDR2 from the germline V gene are MGHRA and YSYEKL. V lost 0 bases and J lost 0, with 6 bases in between.

V usage is TRBV25-1 and J usage is TRBJ2-7; 8 nucleotides align to TRBD1. Germline V gene sequence: CDR1 MGHDK, CDR2 SYGVNS. Trimming at V came to 3 bases and at J to 4 bases, leaving 8 bases not matched to a gene. The CDR3 covers 15 residues. This CDR3 is CASSESRTGRYEQYF. The CDR3 DNA sequence: TGTGCCAGCAGTGAGAGCCGGACAGGGCGTTACGAGCAGTACTTC.

This chain joins TRBV4-1 and TRBJ2-1; 11 bases fit TRBD1. The CDR3 sequence is 16 residues long. After removal of 2 bases from V and 6 bases from J, the junction contained 6 bases not matched to a gene. Germline V gene lookup returns CDR1 MGHRA and CDR2 YSYEKL. The CDR3 region has the DNA TGCGCCAGCAGCCAACCCGGACAGGGGGCATCCAATGAGCAGTTCTTC. It translates to CASSQPGQGASNEQFF.